Following are 28 T cell receptor beta chains from one sample sequenced in a study of cytomegalovirus exposure and HLA in healthy donors. PCR was performed using 60 Vbeta and 13 Jbeta primers. The data were produced by immunoSEQ multiplex PCR, yet TCRdb's version contains in-frame clones alone and is incomplete. The top ten clones hold roughly 3.5% of a sample with about 69,000 clones, around 76% of them seen once. What was sequenced was PBMCs. These receptors were taken from a man younger than 35 in good health and CMV-seronegative.

This clone has only a few counts. The chain carries TRBV27 and TRBJ1-2; D perhaps matches TRBD1 (5 bases). Trimming removed 2 bases from V and 6 bases from J, with 19 bases in between. The V gene's germline CDR1 is MNHEY and CDR2 SMNVEV (reference sequence). The CDR3 has 16 amino acids. CDR3: CASSLNRLVPSDGYTF. CDR3 DNA sequence: TGTGCCAGCAGTTTAAACAGGTTGGTCCCTTCGGATGGCTACACCTTC.

This clone was observed a single time. At one of its ends the junction is not consistent with the germline gene, which may arise from a read error. This chain links TRBV4-1 with TRBJ1-4; TRBD1 aligns across 8 bases. The CDR3 has 18 residues. CDR1 is MGHRA, CDR2 YSYEKL, per germline. CDR3 coding DNA: TGCGCCAGCAGCCAAGGACAGGGGAGGGGCCCAACTAATGAAAAACTGCTTTTT. It specifies CASSQGQGRGPTNEKLLF.

This chain connects TRBV19 to TRBJ1-1, with a tentative D call TRBD1 (5 bases). CDR1 and CDR2 from the germline V gene are LNHDA and SQIVND (reference sequence). The V and J ends lost 5 bases and 4 bases respectively, with 11 bases between them. The CDR3 runs 13 residues. CDR3 nucleotide sequence: TGTGCCAGTAGTGGCAGGAGGGGCACTGAAGCTTTCTTT. As protein: CASSGRRGTEAFF. The full variable domain, with the rest looked up from reference TRBV19 and TRBJ1-1, is DGGITQSPKYLFRKEGQNVTLSCEQNLNHDAMYWYRQDPGQGLRLIYYSQIVNDFQKGDIAEGYSVSREKKESFPLTVTSAQKNPTAFYLCASSGRRGTEAFFGQGTRLTVV.

Remarks on this clone: Relative to the germline gene, one junction end is altered; a read error may explain this. The rearrangement uses TRBV6-6 and TRBJ2-1, with D unresolved. The CDR3 has 12 residues. From germline, CDR1 is MNHNY and CDR2 SVGAGI (reference sequence). CDR3 sequence reads: CASSYSSNEQFF. The CDR3 DNA is TGTGCCAGCAGTTACTCCTCCAATGAGCAGTTCTTC.

The rearrangement uses TRBV27 and TRBJ2-1; 12 bases fit TRBD2. In germline, CDR1 is MNHEY, CDR2 SMNVEV (reference sequence). V dropped 5 bases and J dropped 2; count of bases not matched to a gene: 4. This CDR3 is built from 16 residues. CDR3 in amino acids: CASSPPSGGAYNEQFF. The CDR3, as DNA: TGTGCCAGCAGTCCACCTAGCGGGGGGGCCTACAATGAGCAGTTCTTC.

The V call is TRBV28, the J call TRBJ2-5, with D hard to call. V was pared by 1 base and J by 5 bases, with 5 bases between. The CDR3 totals 12 residues. CDR1 is MDHEN and CDR2 is SYDVKM in the germline V gene. The chain's CDR3 is CASSLYMETQYF. The CDR3 DNA reads TGTGCCAGCAGTTTATACATGGAGACCCAGTACTTC.

V usage is TRBV27 and J usage is TRBJ1-1; TRBD1 aligns across 7 bases. The trim removed 2 bases at V and 0 bases at J, leaving 3 bases unmatched. CDR3 size: 15 residues. The germline V gene encodes CDR1 MNHEY and CDR2 SMNVEV (reference sequence). Written as DNA, the CDR3 is TGTGCCAGCAGTTTAAAGGACAGGATGAACACTGAAGCTTTCTTT. It codes for CASSLKDRMNTEAFF.

The rearrangement links TRBV5-1 to TRBJ1-6; D ambiguous. The CDR3 is 18 residues long. The V end was cut by 0 bases, the J end by 3 bases, with 16 bases between. Germline-derived CDR1 and CDR2 are SGHRS and YFSETQ. DNA of the CDR3: TGCGCCAGCAGCTTGGCCTCGACGGGGAATAGCTATAATTCACCCCTCCACTTT. This encodes CASSLASTGNSYNSPLHF.

This chain connects TRBV11-2 to TRBJ2-2; TRBD2 agrees at 8 bases. Germline V CDR1 and CDR2: SGHAT, FQNNGV. The CDR3 covers 15 residues. J gave up 6 bases and V 3 bases, and 6 bases lay outside the gene matches. The CDR3 reads CASSFRGGRSGELFF. As DNA, the CDR3 is TGTGCCAGCAGCTTTCGGGGGGGCCGGTCCGGGGAGCTGTTTTTT.

This chain uses TRBV11-2 with TRBJ1-3; D call uncertain. From germline, CDR1 is SGHAT and CDR2 FQNNGV. The CDR3 contains 14 residues. Trimming shortened V by 5 bases and J by 4 bases, and 12 bases separated the two germline ends. CDR3 residues: CASSPVVLGNTIYF. The CDR3 nucleotides read TGTGCCAGCAGCCCGGTTGTTCTCGGAAACACCATATATTTT.

Within the sample, this clone is medium-sized. The CDR3 DNA sequence: TGCGCCAACCCGGGACAGGGATATCAGCCCCAGCATTTT. Protein sequence: CANPGQGYQPQHF. The rearrangement joins TRBV5-1 to TRBJ1-5, with 9 positions matching TRBD1. The germline gives CDR1 SGHRS, CDR2 YFSETQ. This CDR3 region has 13 residues. Trimming cost V 9 bases and J 5 bases; bases outside gene matches: 6.

This sequence joins TRBV27 and TRBJ1-1; D gene uncertain. The germline V and J ends were trimmed by 2 bases and 1 base, with 8 bases remaining between them. This CDR3 spans 14 amino acids. CDR1 and CDR2 (germline): MNHEY, SMNVEV (reference sequence). CDR3 sequence (DNA): TGTGCCAGCAGTTTACAGATTCAGAACACTGAAGCTTTCTTT. Amino acid sequence: CASSLQIQNTEAFF.

V and J are TRBV13 and TRBJ1-2, with TRBD1 matching 7 bases. Unmatched junction bases numbered 9, after V lost 4 bases and J lost 4 bases. The CDR3 runs to 15 residues. CDR1 PRHDT and CDR2 FYEKMQ come from the germline V gene (reference sequence). The CDR3 nucleotides are TGTGCCAGCAGCTCGCAGTCGACAGGGTTCTATGGCTACACCTTC. Its translation is CASSSQSTGFYGYTF.

The V gene is TRBV2, the J gene TRBJ1-2, with D possibly TRBD1 on 6 matching bases. Germline CDR1 SNHLY, CDR2 FYNNEI. Trimming pared 2 bases from V and 4 bases from J, leaving 8 bases between. The length of the CDR3 is 13 residues. CDR3 amino acids: CASSETGTYGYTF. The CDR3, as DNA: TGTGCCAGCAGTGAAACAGGGACCTATGGCTACACCTTC.

In this sample, this clone turned up once. The rearrangement joins TRBV5-1 to TRBJ2-2; 10 positions agree with TRBD1. CDR1 and CDR2 (germline): SGHRS, YFSETQ. V was pared by 4 bases and J by 5 bases, with 11 bases of the junction left unmatched. This CDR3 is built from 17 residues. CDR3: CASSPQVGQGSTGELFF. CDR3 sequence (DNA): TGCGCCAGCAGCCCCCAAGTGGGACAGGGGTCAACCGGGGAGCTGTTTTTT.

This rearrangement joins TRBV5-1 to TRBJ2-1; maybe TRBD2 (6 bases). The CDR3 sequence is 17 residues long. Germline CDR1 and CDR2: SGHRS and YFSETQ. V gave up 0 bases and J gave up 0 bases, with 13 bases separating them. CDR3 in amino acids: CASSLVTSPLSYNEQFF. In DNA, the CDR3 is TGCGCCAGCAGCTTGGTAACTAGCCCACTCTCCTACAATGAGCAGTTCTTC.

The J gene is TRBJ2-5, the V gene TRBV5-1; 10 nucleotides match TRBD2. The V and J ends lost 0 bases and 4 bases, in that order; junction bases with no gene match: 3. CDR1 and CDR2 (germline): SGHRS, YFSETQ. The CDR3 sequence is 15 residues long. The CDR3 loop is CASSLAVAGGETQYF. The CDR3 DNA follows: TGCGCCAGCAGCTTGGCGGTAGCGGGAGGAGAGACCCAGTACTTC.

Details on this clone: Other DNA sequences in the same sample also yield this CDR3. The V and J genes are TRBV15 and TRBJ1-3; 9 bases agree with TRBD1. V dropped 3 bases and J dropped 3; count of bases not matched to a gene: 0. This CDR3 comprises 14 residues. Per the germline V gene, CDR1 is LNHNV and CDR2 is YYDKDF (reference sequence). CDR3: CATSRDRGGNTIYF. CDR3 sequence (DNA): TGTGCCACCAGCAGGGACAGGGGTGGAAACACCATATATTTT.

The V call is TRBV7-6, the J call TRBJ1-6, with 8 bases fitting TRBD1. In germline, CDR1 is SGHVS, CDR2 FNYEAQ. This CDR3 is built from 17 residues. V was clipped by 2 bases and J by 10 bases; unmatched bases: 13. This chain's CDR3 is CASSLISTGGIESPLHF. The CDR3 DNA reads TGTGCCAGCAGCTTAATTTCCACAGGGGGAATAGAATCACCCCTCCACTTT. The complete variable domain, with remaining parts taken from reference TRBV7-6 and TRBJ1-6, reads GAGVSQSPRYKVTKRGQDVALRCDPISGHVSLYWYRQALGQGPEFLTYFNYEAQQDKSGLPNDRFSAERPEGSISTLTIQRTEQRDSAMYRCASSLISTGGIESPLHFGNGTRLTVT.

The chain uses TRBV2 and TRBJ1-4; 10 bases match TRBD1. Trimming removed 4 bases from V and 7 bases from J; junction bases left unmatched: 3. Looked up from germline, CDR1 is SNHLY and CDR2 is FYNNEI. This CDR3 is 14 amino acids long. The CDR3: CASSVDRGVEKLFF. The CDR3, as DNA: TGTGCCAGCAGTGTGGACAGGGGGGTTGAAAAACTGTTTTTT.

The rearrangement uses TRBV4-2 and TRBJ2-1, with TRBD2 matching over 8 bases. This CDR3 contains 15 residues. CDR1 is LGHNA, CDR2 YNFKEQ, per germline. The trim removed 2 bases at V and 3 bases at J, leaving 3 bases unmatched. For the CDR3, the DNA is TGTGCCAGCAGCCAATCTGCGGGGGGCTACAATGAGCAGTTCTTC. Translation gives CASSQSAGGYNEQFF.

The chain recombines TRBV11-2 with TRBJ2-7; tentatively, D is TRBD1 (6 bases). The CDR3 length is 15 residues. Germline V CDR1 and CDR2: SGHAT, FQNNGV. V shed 0 bases and J shed 2 bases, with 11 bases lying between them. The CDR3 loop reads CASSLDPRGTYEQYF. CDR3 coding DNA: TGTGCCAGCAGCTTAGACCCCAGGGGAACCTACGAGCAGTACTTC.

This clone was observed a handful of times. The V gene is TRBV28, the J gene TRBJ2-3; TRBD1 agrees at 10 bases. The trim removed 7 bases at V and 9 bases at J, leaving 10 bases unmatched. This CDR3 region has 14 residues. Germline CDR1 is MDHEN and CDR2 is SYDVKM. The CDR3 nucleotides read TGTGCCAGCATCCACCGGGACAGGGGATGGACGCAGTATTTT. It codes for CASIHRDRGWTQYF.

This clone has just a few counts. The chain employs TRBV5-4 and TRBJ2-1; D call uncertain. Looked up from germline, CDR1 is SGHNT and CDR2 is YYREEE (reference sequence). The CDR3 has 15 residues. V was cut by 1 base and J by 0 bases, with 8 bases left in between. This CDR3 reads CASSLHLSSYNEQFF. CDR3 sequence (DNA): TGTGCCAGCAGCTTGCACTTGAGCTCCTACAATGAGCAGTTCTTC.

CDR3 protein: CASSLAGTGGGYTF. The CDR3 bases are TGTGCCAGCAGCTTAGCCGGGACGGGGGGTGGCTACACCTTC. The rearrangement uses TRBV11-2 and TRBJ1-2, with D perhaps matching TRBD1 (5 bases). Germline CDR1 SGHAT, CDR2 FQNNGV. V was clipped by 1 base and J by 7 bases, with 13 bases between them. The CDR3 runs to 14 residues.

The V and J genes are TRBV18 and TRBJ1-2; D not resolved. The V gene lost 3 bases and the J gene lost 2 bases, with 13 bases spanning the gap. This CDR3 region has 15 residues. Germline CDR1 reads KGHSH; CDR2 reads LQKENI. DNA for the CDR3: TGTGCCAGCTCACCCCAGAAAAATCTGAACTATGGCTACACCTTC. Translated: CASSPQKNLNYGYTF.

This clone was observed a handful of times. The rearrangement joins TRBV7-8 to TRBJ2-7; 7 nucleotides align to TRBD1. Germline CDR1 and CDR2: SGHVS and FQNEAQ. V shed 2 bases and J 4 bases; nucleotides not matched to a gene: 8. This CDR3 comprises 15 residues. CDR3 bases: TGTGCCAGCAGCTTAAGACAGGGTTATGATTACGAGCAGTACTTC. Translated, it gives CASSLRQGYDYEQYF. Based on the CDR3 plus reference TRBV7-8 and TRBJ2-7, the full variable domain is GAGVSQSPRYKVAKRGQDVALRCDPISGHVSLFWYQQALGQGPEFLTYFQNEAQLDKSGLPSDRFFAERPEGSVSTLKIQRTQQEDSAVYLCASSLRQGYDYEQYFGPGTRLTVT.

This chain links TRBV15 with TRBJ1-4, with 8 nucleotides matching TRBD1. Germline CDR1 and CDR2: LNHNV and YYDKDF (reference sequence). The CDR3 sequence is 16 residues long. V dropped 0 bases and J dropped 4; count of bases not matched to a gene: 4. Here the CDR3 reads CATSRETGGINEKLFF. CDR3 nucleotides: TGTGCCACCAGCAGAGAAACAGGGGGGATTAATGAAAAACTGTTTTTT.